Only a few counts were recorded for the clone carrying this T cell receptor (beta chain). This record comes from a study of T cells after yellow fever vaccination. Trimming removed 4 bases at V and 0 bases at J, with 22 bases between. In germline, CDR1 is LGHNA, CDR2 YSLEER. The CDR3 spans 20 residues. TCRdb independently ran MiXCR on the 5' RACE reads; one entry per CDR3 protein. This sample has some 390,000 distinct CDR3 sequences, with 18% found just once. The sample in question was PBMCs, obtained before the yellow fever booster vaccination. The rearrangement uses TRBV4-3 and TRBJ2-6; D possibly corresponds to TRBD1 (6 bases). The clonotype comes from a man aged 18 to 30 who received the YFV17D yellow fever vaccine. CDR3 sequence: CASSRGCRKTGSSGANVLTF. The CDR3 coding sequence is TGCGCCAGCAGCCGGGGTTGTCGGAAAACAGGGTCCTCTGGGGCCAACGTCCTGACTTTC.